Reported below is one T cell receptor beta chain. Its target is not known. This sample is part of a study of T cell responses to AZD1222 COVID-19 vaccine. Whole-study results and caveats: Donors in the cohort were predominantly white British and more often female, and clonal diversity was possibly underestimated. Reportedly, nearly half of unique spike TCRs recognized epitopes outside B.1.351/B.1.1.7 mutations. The number of AZD1222 recipients seropositive at baseline was only five or six.

CDR3 size: 13 residues. Trimming removed 6 bases from V and 4 bases from J, with 12 bases in between. From germline, CDR1 is SNHLY and CDR2 FYNNEI. Produced via immunoSEQ multiplex PCR; TCRdb's table is partial and in-frame only. Of 150,000 to 160,000 clones detected, about 85% appear once; the ten largest clones hold roughly 7%. The gene calls are TRBV2 and TRBJ2-5; perhaps TRBD2 as D (6 bases). The input for sequencing was peripheral blood, taken after recovery from COVID-19. The receptor was isolated from an adult who had recovered from COVID-19. CDR3 in amino acids: CASSAGTLETQYF. The CDR3 DNA reads TGTGCCAGCAGCGCCGGGACTCTAGAGACCCAGTACTTC.